These T cell receptor beta chains were read from a single sample in a study of cytomegalovirus exposure and HLA in healthy donors. Clones were sequenced by immunoSEQ multiplex PCR, and TCRdb holds only the in-frame ones, with some missing. The sample consists of around 210,000 clones, around 80% of them appearing once. Sequenced sample: PBMCs. These receptors came from a boy younger than 18 in good health and CMV-seronegative. Both conserved end residues are part of each CDR3. Fields, in order: J gene, CDR3 length, V gene, D gene, clone size, CDR3 protein, CDR3 DNA. A D gene is named only where the DNA matches it firmly. Only part of the rows carry a size: once, few, many, or a class if the clone is expanded.

J: TRBJ1-5
length: 16
V: TRBV6-6
D: TRBD1
size: .
CDR3: CASSTWTGGSNQPQHF
DNA: TGTGCCAGCAGTACTTGGACAGGGGGAAGCAATCAGCCCCAGCATTTT

J: TRBJ1-1
length: 15
V: TRBV5-1
D: TRBD1
size: .
CDR3: CASSPWTGSNTEAFF
DNA: TGCGCCAGCAGTCCTTGGACAGGATCGAACACTGAAGCTTTCTTT

J: TRBJ2-5
length: 13
V: TRBV29-1
D: .
size: .
CDR3: CSVGETGQETQYF
DNA: TGCAGCGTTGGAGAAACAGGGCAAGAGACCCAGTACTTC

J: TRBJ2-7
length: 16
V: TRBV6-5
D: TRBD2
size: .
CDR3: CASSYSAGGGNYEQYF
DNA: TGTGCCAGCAGTTACTCGGCCGGGGGGGGGAACTACGAGCAGTACTTC

J: TRBJ1-2
length: 10
V: TRBV2
D: .
size: once
CDR3: CASGSYGYTF
DNA: TGTGCCAGTGGCAGCTATGGCTACACCTTC

J: TRBJ1-1
length: 15
V: TRBV10-3
D: TRBD1
size: few
CDR3: CAISDKDRGGTEAFF
DNA: TGTGCCATCAGTGACAAGGACAGGGGGGGTACTGAAGCTTTCTTT

J: TRBJ2-3
length: 15
V: TRBV6-5
D: TRBD2
size: once
CDR3: CASSPPAGGPDTQYF
DNA: TGTGCCAGCAGCCCACCTGCGGGGGGTCCGGATACGCAGTATTTT

J: TRBJ2-1
length: 16
V: TRBV7-9
D: TRBD2
size: .
CDR3: CASSRQLAGGYNEQFF
DNA: TGTGCCAGCAGCCGCCAACTAGCGGGAGGGTACAATGAGCAGTTCTTC

J: TRBJ1-1
length: 13
V: TRBV29-1
D: TRBD1
size: .
CDR3: CSVEVSTGAEAFF
DNA: TGCAGCGTTGAAGTCTCCACAGGGGCTGAAGCTTTCTTT

J: TRBJ1-5
length: 11
V: TRBV5-8
D: .
size: .
CDR3: CASSFLRPQHF
DNA: TGTGCCAGCAGCTTTTTGCGGCCCCAGCATTTT

J: TRBJ1-1
length: 14
V: TRBV7-8
D: TRBD1
size: .
CDR3: CASSVDRGNTEAFF
DNA: TGTGCCAGCAGCGTGGACAGGGGGAACACTGAAGCTTTCTTT

J: TRBJ2-2
length: 18
V: TRBV7-6
D: TRBD2
size: .
CDR3: CASSLRPRLAGGPGELFF
DNA: TGTGCCAGCAGCTTAAGACCCCGACTAGCGGGAGGACCCGGGGAGCTGTTTTTT

J: TRBJ2-3
length: 14
V: TRBV5-1
D: TRBD1
size: .
CDR3: CASSWTGGKDTQYF
DNA: TGCGCCAGCAGCTGGACAGGGGGCAAAGATACGCAGTATTTT

J: TRBJ1-1
length: 13
V: TRBV19
D: .
size: .
CDR3: CASSMGQNTEAFF
DNA: TGTGCCAGTAGTATGGGACAGAACACTGAAGCTTTCTTT

J: TRBJ2-5
length: 11
V: TRBV30
D: .
size: .
CDR3: CAWRRTETQYF
DNA: TGTGCCTGGAGGAGAACAGAGACCCAGTACTTC

J: TRBJ1-1
length: 15
V: TRBV7-2
D: TRBD1
size: .
CDR3: CASSLRAGGNTEAFF
DNA: TGTGCCAGCAGCTTACGGGCAGGGGGTAACACTGAAGCTTTCTTT

J: TRBJ2-5
length: 15
V: TRBV27
D: .
size: .
CDR3: CASSFGLRQGETQYF
DNA: TGTGCCAGCAGTTTCGGGTTGCGTCAGGGGGAGACCCAGTACTTC

J: TRBJ1-1
length: 15
V: TRBV7-3
D: TRBD1
size: few
CDR3: CASSLRTGGRSEAFF
DNA: TGTGCCAGCAGCTTACGGACAGGGGGCAGATCTGAAGCTTTCTTT

J: TRBJ1-6
length: 17
V: TRBV2
D: .
size: .
CDR3: CASRGQLPGLKNSPLHF
DNA: TGTGCCAGCAGAGGACAACTTCCGGGACTTAAGAATTCACCCCTCCACTTT

J: TRBJ2-4
length: 13
V: TRBV11-3
D: TRBD1
size: .
CDR3: CASSRDRENIQYF
DNA: TGTGCCAGCAGCCGTGACAGGGAAAACATTCAGTACTTC

J: TRBJ2-1
length: 16
V: TRBV11-2
D: TRBD1
size: once
CDR3: CASSSQTGWAYNEQFF
DNA: TGTGCCAGCAGCTCCCAGACAGGGTGGGCCTACAATGAGCAGTTCTTC

J: TRBJ2-1
length: 21
V: TRBV9
D: TRBD2
size: once
CDR3: CASSVGGLAGGLFSSYNEQFF
DNA: TGTGCCAGCAGCGTAGGAGGACTAGCGGGGGGCCTATTCAGCTCCTACAATGAGCAGTTCTTC

J: TRBJ1-5
length: 14
V: TRBV25-1
D: TRBD1
size: .
CDR3: CASRSTGGDQPQHF
DNA: TGTGCCAGCCGATCCACAGGGGGCGATCAGCCCCAGCATTTT